The 7 T cell receptor beta chains given below trace back to one sample, sequenced in a study of blood T cells in healthy people across ages (dated by TCRdb to about 2015). The method was 5' RACE. Instrument on record: Illumina HiSeq 2500. A second roughly 7 to 11 cycle PCR used a sample-barcoded 5' primer and a J-beta primer mix. In TCRdb, the public reads were trimmed at Q25 with fastp and aligned with MiXCR, with productive beta chains retained. Rows matching on CDR3 protein sequence are summarized as one entry with the most common DNA and genes. The sample yields 1.5 million to 2 million distinct CDR3 sequences; roughly 27% were counted once. The ten largest clonotypes hold 6.5% to 8.5% of the sample. The sample comprised blood. Receptor source: a woman under 40 in good health.

This chain joins TRBV5-1 and TRBJ1-1; 11 nucleotides agree with TRBD1. Unmatched junction bases numbered 10, after V lost 4 bases and J lost 8 bases. The germline CDR1 and CDR2 sequences are SGHRS and YFSETQ. CDR3 length equals 15 residues. CDR3: CASSHGTGGRREAFF. CDR3 bases: TGCGCCAGCAGCCACGGGACAGGGGGTCGTCGAGAAGCTTTCTTT. Supplemented by reference TRBV5-1 and TRBJ1-1, the full variable domain reads KAGVTQTPRYLIKTRGQQVTLSCSPISGHRSVSWYQQTPGQGLQFLFEYFSETQRNKGNFPGRFSGRQFSNSRSEMNVSTLELGDSALYLCASSHGTGGRREAFFGQGTRLTVV.

A remark on this clonotype: One end of the junction varies from germline; a read error may be responsible. This chain connects TRBV5-5 to TRBJ2-1, with D perhaps matching TRBD2 (6 bases). This CDR3 region has 12 residues. Germline V gene sequence: CDR1 SGHKS, CDR2 YYEKEE (reference sequence). CDR3 sequence (DNA): TGTGCCAGCAGCTTGGGGGGGGTTGAGCGGTTCTTC. Its protein is CASSLGGVERFF.

A few counts support this clonotype. The chain joins TRBV20-1 to TRBJ2-3; 9 bases agree with TRBD2. Per the germline V gene, CDR1 is DFQATT and CDR2 is SNEGSKA (reference sequence). This CDR3 is 16 amino acids long. After removal of 6 bases from V and 4 bases from J, the junction contained 14 bases not matched to a gene. This chain's CDR3 is CSAGRSGGNVADTQYF. As DNA, the CDR3 is TGCAGTGCAGGACGTAGCGGGGGAAATGTGGCAGATACGCAGTATTTT.

The V gene is TRBV6-5, the J gene TRBJ1-5, with D hard to call. Between the trimmed V and J ends, which lost 2 bases and 0 bases, there was a span of 11 bases. Germline CDR1 is MNHEY and CDR2 is SVGAGI. The CDR3 sequence is 16 residues long. The CDR3 DNA follows: TGTGCCAGCAGTTACACCGCCGACCCTAGCAATCAGCCCCAGCATTTT. Translating gives CASSYTADPSNQPQHF.

Details on this clonotype: The junction differs from germline at one of its ends, possibly a read error. V gene TRBV28 combines with J gene TRBJ2-1, with 12 bases identical to TRBD1. The CDR3 loop spans 19 amino acids. Germline-derived CDR1 and CDR2 are MDHEN and SYDVKM. The chain's CDR3 is CTSTGQGAPPSRSYNEQFF. The CDR3 bases are TGTACCAGCACGGGACAGGGGGCCCCTCCGAGTCGCTCCTACAATGAGCAGTTCTTC.

A remark on this clonotype: A much larger clonotype is one base distant, so this may be a read error. The CDR3 DNA reads TGCGGTGCTAGAAGACCCCCCAACAATGAGCAGTTCTTC. Translation gives CGARRPPNNEQFF. The chain carries TRBV20-1 and TRBJ2-1; no clear D gene. Per the germline V gene, CDR1 is DFQATT and CDR2 is SNEGSKA (reference sequence). The CDR3 contains 13 residues.

This chain links TRBV6-1 with TRBJ2-5, with 7 positions matching TRBD1. V was clipped by 7 bases and J by 5 bases; unmatched bases: 16. The CDR3 sequence is 16 residues long. Germline lookup yields CDR1 MNHNS and CDR2 SASEGT. The CDR3 DNA follows: TGTGCCAGCAACAGAGAGGGGGCCGTGGGTTTGGAGACCCAGTACTTC. This sequence encodes CASNREGAVGLETQYF.